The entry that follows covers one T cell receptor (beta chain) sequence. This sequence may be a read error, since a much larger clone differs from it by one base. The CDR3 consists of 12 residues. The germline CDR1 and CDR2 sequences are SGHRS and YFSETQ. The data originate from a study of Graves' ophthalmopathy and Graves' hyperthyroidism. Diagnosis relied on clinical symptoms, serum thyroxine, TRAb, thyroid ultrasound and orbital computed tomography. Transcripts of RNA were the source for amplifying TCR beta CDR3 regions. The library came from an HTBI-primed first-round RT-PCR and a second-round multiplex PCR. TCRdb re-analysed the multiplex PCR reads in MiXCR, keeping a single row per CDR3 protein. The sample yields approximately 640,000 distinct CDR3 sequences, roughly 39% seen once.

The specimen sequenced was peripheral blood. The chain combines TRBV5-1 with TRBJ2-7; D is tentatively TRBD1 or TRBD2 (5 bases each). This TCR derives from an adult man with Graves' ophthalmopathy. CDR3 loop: CAGSFEGFEQYF. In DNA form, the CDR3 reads TGCGCCGGCAGCTTCGAGGGGTTCGAGCAGTACTTC.